One sample yielded the 26 T cell receptor beta chains listed below, sequenced in a study of cytomegalovirus exposure and HLA in healthy donors. A multiplex PCR was run with 60 Vbeta primers and 13 Jbeta primers. Assay: immunoSEQ multiplex PCR; the TCRdb copy retains only in-frame clones and omits some. The table shows roughly 200,000 clones, with about four fifths occurring only once. The sequenced sample consisted of PBMCs. The origin of the receptors is a man aged 40-55 years in good health and CMV-seropositive.

The rearrangement joins TRBV5-4 to TRBJ2-7; D may be TRBD2 (6 bases). V lost 3 bases to trimming and J lost 4 bases, with 8 bases between them. CDR1 and CDR2 from the germline V gene are SGHNT and YYREEE (reference sequence). The CDR3 loop spans 12 amino acids. The CDR3 here is CASSSRGYEQYF. For the CDR3, the DNA is TGTGCCAGCAGCTCCCGGGGGTACGAGCAGTACTTC.

The gene calls are TRBV10-3 and TRBJ1-2; D might be TRBD1 (5 bases). The CDR3 consists of 14 residues. V shed 0 bases and J shed 3 bases, with 8 bases lying between them. Germline V gene lookup returns CDR1 ENHRY and CDR2 SYGVKD. DNA of the CDR3: TGTGCCATCAGTGAGTCGGTAGGGGACTATGGCTACACCTTC. Amino acid sequence: CAISESVGDYGYTF.

The chain uses TRBV9 and TRBJ1-2, with 7 bases matching TRBD1. The ends lost 0 bases at V and 4 bases at J; junction bases unmatched: 12. This CDR3 is 17 amino acids long. Germline V CDR1 and CDR2: SGDLS, YYNGEE. CDR3 region: CASSVVSGGRGSYGYTF. The CDR3 nucleotides are TGTGCCAGCAGCGTAGTGTCAGGGGGAAGGGGCTCCTATGGCTACACCTTC.

V usage is TRBV2 and J usage is TRBJ2-7, with 7 nucleotides matching TRBD1. The germline V gene encodes CDR1 SNHLY and CDR2 FYNNEI. The CDR3 has 13 amino acids. Losses at the gene ends were 7 bases for V and 2 bases for J; bases not matched to a gene: 5. The CDR3 coding sequence is TGTGCCAGCACCCCGGGACAGACCTACGAGCAGTACTTC. Translated, it gives CASTPGQTYEQYF.

The V gene is TRBV28, the J gene TRBJ1-2; D perhaps matches TRBD1 (5 bases). The CDR3 runs to 14 residues. CDR1 and CDR2 from the germline V gene are MDHEN and SYDVKM. V lost 7 bases and J lost 4, with 16 bases in between. In nucleotides, the CDR3 is TGTGCCAGCAACATTGCCGCGGGGGGCTATGGCTACACCTTC. Translating it yields CASNIAAGGYGYTF.

The rearrangement links TRBV7-9 to TRBJ2-2; D is perhaps TRBD2 (5 bases). This CDR3 contains 13 residues. Per the germline V gene, CDR1 is SEHNR and CDR2 is FQNEAQ (reference sequence). The V gene lost 6 bases and the J gene lost 1 base, with 6 bases spanning the gap. CDR3 coding DNA: TGTGCCAGCAGTCGGGAGAACACCGGGGAGCTGTTTTTT. This codes for CASSRENTGELFF.

This clone was detected a few times. The chain is built from TRBV7-2 and TRBJ2-5; 11 positions match TRBD1. Trimming removed 4 bases from V and 12 bases from J; junction bases left unmatched: 10. This CDR3 comprises 14 residues. From germline, CDR1 is SGHTA and CDR2 FQGNSA. CDR3 DNA: TGTGCCAGCAGCTCCCGGGACAGGGGGTCCCCCAAGTACTTC. Amino acids: CASSSRDRGSPKYF.

The chain combines TRBV7-2 with TRBJ2-7; 9 bases are shared with TRBD1. Germline-derived CDR1 and CDR2 are SGHTA and FQGNSA. The CDR3 sequence is 16 residues long. The ends lost 7 bases at V and 3 bases at J; junction bases unmatched: 13. CDR3 sequence (DNA): TGTGCCAGCAACGACCCAGGACAGGGGTTAAGCTACGAGCAGTACTTC. Encoded protein: CASNDPGQGLSYEQYF.

The chain joins TRBV14 to TRBJ2-1; possible D gene TRBD1, 5 bases. Trimming pared 5 bases from V and 5 bases from J, leaving 16 bases between. The germline CDR1 and CDR2 sequences are SGHDN and FVKESK. There are 15 residues in the CDR3. The CDR3 DNA reads TGTGCCAGCAGCATCCTCGACAGAAGAAACAATGAGCAGTTCTTC. Protein sequence: CASSILDRRNNEQFF.

This clone has just one count. The J gene is TRBJ2-5, the V gene TRBV27; no clear D. With the DNA end fitting TRBJ2-7 better, the J assignment may be wrong. The CDR3 sequence is 14 residues long. The germline V gene has CDR1 MNHEY and CDR2 SMNVEV (reference sequence). The CDR3 loop is CASSFGGFSYEQYF. For the CDR3, the DNA is TGTGCCAGCAGTTTTGGCGGATTTTCCTACGAGCAGTACTTC.

The chain joins TRBV5-1 to TRBJ2-3; D not resolved. CDR1 and CDR2 (germline): SGHRS, YFSETQ. The V end lost 4 bases, the J end lost 5 bases, and 14 bases lay between the germline ends. The CDR3 extends over 14 amino acids. CDR3 residues: CASSENTVQDTQYF. CDR3 nucleotides: TGCGCCAGCAGCGAGAACACAGTTCAAGATACGCAGTATTTT.

The rearrangement links TRBV27 to TRBJ1-2; perhaps TRBD1 as D (6 bases). This CDR3 is built from 15 residues. Looked up from germline, CDR1 is MNHEY and CDR2 is SMNVEV (reference sequence). V lost 6 bases, J lost 5 bases, and 19 bases lay in between. Here the CDR3 DNA reads TGTGCCAGCAGCGCGTTTGGGGGCGGGGGATATGGCTACACCTTC. Its protein product is CASSAFGGGGYGYTF.

The V call is TRBV7-9, the J call TRBJ2-2, with 8 bases identical to TRBD1. The trim removed 11 bases at V and 1 base at J, leaving 6 bases unmatched. This CDR3 has 14 amino acids. The germline V gene encodes CDR1 SEHNR and CDR2 FQNEAQ (reference sequence). In DNA, the CDR3 is TGTGCCGTCAGGGGGCAGGAGAACACCGGGGAGCTGTTTTTT. Its protein is CAVRGQENTGELFF. Drawing the rest from reference TRBV7-9 and TRBJ2-2, the complete variable domain is DTGVSQNPRHKITKRGQNVTFRCDPISEHNRLYWYRQTLGQGPEFLTYFQNEAQLEKSRLLSDRFSAERPKGSFSTLEIQRTEQGDSAMYLCAVRGQENTGELFFGEGSRLTVL.

V gene TRBV5-1 combines with J gene TRBJ2-5, with 12 bases matching TRBD2. The J call is uncertain, as TRBJ2-7 better fits the DNA end. This CDR3 is built from 15 residues. Germline V gives CDR1 SGHRS, CDR2 YFSETQ. The CDR3 protein is CASSSLAGGPIEQYF. CDR3 in DNA: TGCGCCAGCAGCTCCCTAGCGGGAGGGCCCATCGAGCAGTACTTC.

This rearrangement joins TRBV5-5 to TRBJ1-1, with D tentatively TRBD1 (5 bases). The ends were cut back, 0 bases at V and 0 bases at J, with 6 bases in the middle. This CDR3 has 14 amino acids. Germline V gene lookup returns CDR1 SGHKS and CDR2 YYEKEE (reference sequence). The CDR3 here is CASSLVGVNTEAFF. Written as DNA, the CDR3 is TGTGCCAGCAGCTTGGTAGGGGTGAACACTGAAGCTTTCTTT.

The genes are TRBV6-4 and TRBJ1-2, with a tentative D call TRBD1 (5 bases). There are 14 residues in the CDR3. Trimming left V 0 bases short and J 8 bases short, with 13 bases between. Germline CDR1 reads MRHNA; CDR2 reads SNTAGT. The CDR3 sequence: CASSDSGGVGGYTF. The CDR3 DNA sequence: TGTGCCAGCAGTGACTCGGGAGGGGTTGGCGGCTACACCTTC.

Comments on this clone: Germline is not matched at one junction end, which may reflect a read error. The J gene is TRBJ2-7, the V gene TRBV2, with 7 bases lining up with TRBD1. The CDR3 loop spans 17 amino acids. CDR1 SNHLY and CDR2 FYNNEI come from the germline V gene. DNA of the CDR3: TGCCTGAGTATGGACAGGCATCCACCACTGAGCTCCTACGAGCAGTACTTC. It encodes CLSMDRHPPLSSYEQYF.

This chain uses TRBV7-2 with TRBJ2-7; TRBD2 matches 7 bases. This CDR3 is 15 amino acids long. CDR1 and CDR2 (germline): SGHTA, FQGNSA. The V and J ends lost 2 bases and 4 bases, in that order; junction bases with no gene match: 8. The CDR3 DNA reads as TGTGCCAGCAGCTTACGGGCGGGAGTCTCGTACGAGCAGTACTTC. Translating gives CASSLRAGVSYEQYF.

The chain links TRBV10-3 to TRBJ2-6; 9 nucleotides line up with TRBD1. CDR1 ENHRY and CDR2 SYGVKD come from the germline V gene. This CDR3 is built from 20 residues. J was trimmed by 0 bases and V by 2 bases; bases with no gene match: 11. The CDR3 sequence is CAISEPWTGTGYSGANVLTF. The DNA of the CDR3 is TGTGCCATCAGTGAGCCCTGGACGGGGACAGGGTACTCTGGGGCCAACGTCCTGACTTTC.

This clone has a handful of counts. The rearrangement joins TRBV11-3 to TRBJ2-7; no clear D. Looked up from germline, CDR1 is SGHNT and CDR2 is YENEEA. V shed 4 bases and J shed 2 bases, with 6 bases lying between them. The CDR3 is made up of 12 amino acids. CDR3 DNA: TGTGCCAGCAGCTCGGTCCCCTACGAGCAGTACTTC. Translating it yields CASSSVPYEQYF.

The chain's CDR3 is CASSLGTAEQYF. The CDR3 region has the DNA TGTGCCAGCAGCTTAGGGACAGCCGAGCAGTACTTC. The V call is TRBV11-3, the J call TRBJ2-7; D perhaps matches TRBD1 (6 bases). The CDR3 has 12 amino acids. Germline CDR1 is SGHNT and CDR2 is YENEEA. V gave up 1 base and J gave up 6 bases, with 7 bases separating them.

This chain uses TRBV29-1 with TRBJ2-3; 10 bases are a match to TRBD1. Germline V CDR1 and CDR2: SQVTM, ANQGSEA. V lost 7 bases, J lost 1 base, and 5 bases stayed unmatched. This CDR3 has 14 residues. CDR3 DNA sequence: TGCAGCGCCTGGGGGACAGGGGGCACAGATACGCAGTATTTT. It translates to CSAWGTGGTDTQYF.

This clone was found once. J is TRBJ2-1 and V is TRBV7-8; TRBD2 agrees at 7 bases. The CDR3 sequence is 16 residues long. Looked up from germline, CDR1 is SGHVS and CDR2 is FQNEAQ. The V segment lost 1 base and the J segment 9 bases; nucleotides outside the gene matches: 12. The chain's CDR3 is CASSLDWRERLGEQFF. In nucleotides, the CDR3 is TGTGCCAGCAGCTTAGATTGGCGGGAGAGGCTAGGTGAGCAGTTCTTC.

The chain is built from TRBV5-5 and TRBJ1-2; D might be TRBD1 (6 bases). Trimming cost V 4 bases and J 3 bases, with 13 bases left between them. CDR1 SGHKS and CDR2 YYEKEE come from the germline V gene (reference sequence). The CDR3 is 14 residues long. CDR3 loop: CASSDGPGDYGYTF. In DNA, the CDR3 is TGTGCCAGCAGCGACGGGCCAGGGGACTATGGCTACACCTTC. Variable domain in full (rest from reference TRBV5-5 and TRBJ1-2): DAGVTQSPTHLIKTRGQQVTLRCSPISGHKSVSWYQQVLGQGPQFIFQYYEKEERGRGNFPDRFSARQFPNYSSELNVNALLLGDSALYLCASSDGPGDYGYTFGSGTRLTVV.

J is TRBJ1-2 and V is TRBV6-5; tentatively, D is TRBD1 (5 bases). V lost 5 bases, J lost 4 bases, and 14 bases lay in between. This CDR3 is 14 amino acids long. In germline, CDR1 is MNHEY, CDR2 SVGAGI. The CDR3 sequence is CASSEGAGSYGYTF. Written as DNA, the CDR3 is TGTGCCAGCAGTGAAGGGGCAGGAAGCTATGGCTACACCTTC.

This clone came up once. The chain links TRBV5-1 to TRBJ2-1; no clear D gene. Trimming cost V 6 bases and J 5 bases, with 6 bases left between them. The germline V gene encodes CDR1 SGHRS and CDR2 YFSETQ. The CDR3 is made up of 11 amino acids. For the CDR3, the DNA is TGCGCCAGCAATCGGGACAATGAGCAGTTCTTC. Amino acid sequence: CASNRDNEQFF.